The T cell receptor beta chain under discussion was sequenced for a study of blood T cells in healthy people across ages. Regarding the study as a whole: The diversity estimates, figures obtained from one million T cells, were considered underestimates.

This CDR3 comprises 15 residues. CDR1 is MRHNA, CDR2 SNTAGT, per germline. V dropped 6 bases and J dropped 1 base, with 14 bases sitting between them. Together with a sample-barcoded 5' primer, a J-beta primer mix was included in a second PCR lasting about 6 to 12 cycles. TCRdb passed the 5' RACE reads through MiXCR, listing each CDR3 protein once. The table lists about 640,000 distinct CDR3 sequences, about 30% of them singletons. The table lists this clonotype with many counts. Its antigen is still unknown. Sequenced material: blood. This receptor was taken from an elderly woman in good health. The rearrangement joins TRBV6-4 to TRBJ2-3; D is perhaps TRBD2 (5 bases). The CDR3 DNA reads TGTGCCAGCAGCCCCGGGATCCTGTGCACAGATACGCAGTATTTT. It codes for CASSPGILCTDTQYF.